Detailed here is one T cell receptor (beta chain). The CDR3 totals 15 residues. Germline V gene sequence: CDR1 SEHNR, CDR2 FQNEAQ (reference sequence). The trim removed 5 bases at V and 5 bases at J, leaving 10 bases unmatched. Only in-frame clones appear in the TCRdb table, and some are missing; sequencing was by immunoSEQ multiplex PCR. Among some 100,000 clones listed, more than 90% were seen once. This sample is part of a study of siplizumab effects on memory and regulatory T cells. This TCR was recovered from a human donor in good health. Material: CD4+ T cells sorted from blood. This chain links TRBV7-9 with TRBJ1-2; 8 bases match TRBD1. The CDR3 loop is CASSPTTGVTYGYTF. As DNA, the CDR3 is TGTGCCAGCAGCCCTACGACAGGGGTAACGTATGGCTACACCTTC. The full variable domain, in which reference TRBV7-9 and TRBJ1-2 provide the parts outside the CDR3, is DTGVSQNPRHKITKRGQNVTFRCDPISEHNRLYWYRQTLGQGPEFLTYFQNEAQLEKSRLLSDRFSAERPKGSFSTLEIQRTEQGDSAMYLCASSPTTGVTYGYTFGSGTRLTVV.